This T cell receptor (beta chain) is drawn from a study of human T cells and chemical hapten exposure. About the study: Slight volume differences across pooled libraries mainly accounted for varying per-sample TCR yields.

The J segment lost 0 bases and the V segment lost 5 bases, leaving 5 bases of the junction unmatched. This CDR3 has 16 amino acids. CDR1 and CDR2 (germline): MNHEY, SMNVEV (reference sequence). In the original analysis: Samples contained a median of 95,638 TCRs, with a range of about 23,224 to 700,000. Using its own MiXCR run on the 5' RACE reads, TCRdb lists one record per CDR3 protein. V and J calls and clone size were set by TCRdb, not the authors. The sample lists under 150,000 distinct CDR3 sequences, roughly 19% seen once, with 2.5% to 3% in the top ten. Someone pulled total RNA out of unfractionated whole blood.

V gene TRBV27 combines with J gene TRBJ1-5, with TRBD1 matching 9 bases. This TCR was recovered from a human donor in good health. CDR3 sequence reads: CASSPQGAYSNQPQHF. The CDR3 region has the DNA TGTGCCAGCAGTCCACAGGGGGCTTATAGCAATCAGCCCCAGCATTTT.